This paragraph covers one TCR beta chain sequence. Its antigen is not yet known. No per-base quality is available; no much larger clone lies one base away. From the cysteine up to the phenylalanine, the CDR3 has a length of 17 residues. Only the CDR3 DNA is retained, 51 bases long and in frame from the first base. The junction shows trimming of 0 bases on V and 2 bases on J, plus 15 bases between the germline ends. In the germline V gene, CDR1 corresponds to MGHRA and CDR2 to YSYEKL. This entry is derived from a study of CD8 T cells in Susac syndrome (dated by TCRdb to the late 2010s). A note on the overall study: Whether CD8+ T cell activation and differentiation in Susac syndrome was antigen driven was tested using repertoire sequencing. The full study reports these points: The number of individuals in the TCR sequencing and HLA analysis was recognized as being relatively small.

RNA was extracted with the RNeasy kit and about 0.45 to 1 ug was reverse transcribed using random hexamers. The immunoSEQ multiplex PCR assay, covering 54 Vbeta and 13 Jbeta segments, was used to amplify TCR beta CDR3 regions. PCR amplification bias was corrected using a synthetic template baseline for primer optimization and computational correction. Processing in the source paper ran as follows. Reads were annotated to V, D and J genes according to IMGT and were analyzed with immunoSEQ Analyzer, with only productive sequences retained. Clonality was calculated as one minus the Shannon entropy normalized by log2 of the number of productive unique sequences. For each patient and control, public and private clones were evaluated among the 100 most prevalent clones. Clones were defined as Susac-specific if absent from the healthy and MS cohorts, from 900 to 1,300 published viral clones and from other ImmuneACCESS disease sequences. TCRdb handled the public reads itself, with Q25 trimming in fastp and clone calling in MiXCR, and kept productive beta chains. Each record represents a unique CDR3 protein, reported with the most common genes and DNA among its rows. The V and J calls follow TCRdb's processing rather than the paper's. The sample table contains over 100,000 distinct CDR3 sequences; only one count was recorded for about 96% of them. 0.096% of the sample lies in the top ten.

Peripheral blood CD8+ and CD4+ T cells from healthy donors, Susac syndrome patients and multiple sclerosis patients were profiled by high-throughput TCR beta sequencing. Healthy donors were age- and sex-matched controls. Bulk CD8+ and CD4+ T cells were purified by magnetic negative isolation, while CD8+ TEMRA cells were enriched using FACS. Blood was drawn into EDTA tubes, processed within 24 hours, and PBMCs were isolated by density gradient centrifugation. PBMCs intended for TCR sequencing were frozen in liquid nitrogen and were later thawed in a 37 degrees C water bath. Purity of sorted or isolated CD4+, CD8+ and CD8+ TEMRA cells was at least 90%.

Sequenced input: CD4+ T cells from PBMCs. The TCR originated in a human donor in good health. The rearrangement combines TRBV4-1 with TRBJ2-3, with a weak D call of TRBD2 (5 bases match). The CDR3 here reads CASSQDTRLDYTDTQYF. The nucleotide sequence is TGCGCCAGCAGCCAAGATACCCGGCTAGACTACACAGATACGCAGTATTTT.